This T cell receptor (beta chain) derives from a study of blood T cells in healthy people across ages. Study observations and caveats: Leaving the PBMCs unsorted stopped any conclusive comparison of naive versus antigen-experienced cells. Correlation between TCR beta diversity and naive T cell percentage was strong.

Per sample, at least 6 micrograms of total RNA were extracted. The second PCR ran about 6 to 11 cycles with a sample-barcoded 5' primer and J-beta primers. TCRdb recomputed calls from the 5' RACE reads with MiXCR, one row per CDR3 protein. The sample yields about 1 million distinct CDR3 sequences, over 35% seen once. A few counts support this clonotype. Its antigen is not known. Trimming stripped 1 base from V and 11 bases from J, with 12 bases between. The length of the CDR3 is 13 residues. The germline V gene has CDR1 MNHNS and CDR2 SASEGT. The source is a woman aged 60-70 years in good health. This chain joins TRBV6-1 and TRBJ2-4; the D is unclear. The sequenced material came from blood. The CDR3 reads CASSEGGPKFQYF. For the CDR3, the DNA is TGTGCCAGCAGTGAAGGTGGACCAAAGTTTCAGTACTTC.